These T cell receptor beta chains were read from a single sample in a study of control samples from healthy donors and cancer patients. Here immunoSEQ multiplex PCR was the method, and the copy in TCRdb shows in-frame clones only, minus some. Altogether some 90,000 clones are present, roughly 86% being singletons, with the ten largest covering around 1.3%. Sequencing was done on a sample of blood. These receptors were taken from a woman between 50 and 59 years old in good health. Both conserved end residues are part of each CDR3. Each record gives: clone size, V gene, J gene, D gene, CDR3 protein, CDR3 DNA. The D gene is left open where the match is weak. Rows give clone size only sometimes, using once, few, many, or a class for an expanded clone.

NA	TRBV28	TRBJ1-2	NA	CASSAEGGYTF	TGTGCCAGCAGTGCGGAGGGCGGCTACACCTTC
NA	TRBV28	TRBJ1-2	NA	CASSPGNYGYTF	TGTGCCAGCAGTCCCGGGAACTATGGCTACACCTTC
NA	TRBV25-1	TRBJ1-3	NA	CASSEFMGWTGNTIYF	TGTGCCAGCAGTGAATTTATGGGGTGGACTGGAAACACCATATATTTT
once	TRBV7-2	TRBJ2-7	NA	CASSLGLASYEQYF	TGTGCCAGCAGCTTAGGGCTAGCGTCCTACGAGCAGTACTTC
few	TRBV2	TRBJ2-7	TRBD1	CASSEWDRASYEQYF	TGTGCCAGCAGTGAATGGGACAGGGCCTCCTACGAGCAGTACTTC
NA	TRBV2	TRBJ2-1	NA	CASSLTVHSYNEQFF	TGTGCCAGCTCTCTGACTGTCCACTCCTACAATGAGCAGTTCTTC
NA	TRBV6-5	TRBJ2-2	TRBD2	CASSLSSGGVAGELFF	TGTGCCAGCAGTTTATCTAGCGGGGGGGTAGCCGGGGAGCTGTTTTTT
NA	TRBV14	TRBJ2-1	TRBD2	CASSQPTSPLYDEQFF	TGTGCCAGCAGCCAGCCGACTAGCCCCTTGTATGATGAGCAGTTCTTC
once	TRBV19	TRBJ2-1	NA	CASSRGGISYNEQFF	TGTGCCAGTAGTAGGGGCGGGATCTCCTACAATGAGCAGTTCTTC
NA	TRBV5-8	TRBJ2-3	TRBD1	CASSFGTGTLSTDTQYF	TGTGCCAGCAGCTTCGGGACAGGGACCCTTAGCACAGATACGCAGTATTTT
NA	TRBV20-1	TRBJ2-5	TRBD1	CSAGQGATQYF	TGCAGTGCGGGACAGGGGGCGACCCAGTACTTC
NA	TRBV5-1	TRBJ1-2	TRBD1	CASSPGDSEGYGYTF	TGCGCCAGCAGCCCTGGGGACAGTGAAGGATATGGCTACACCTTC
NA	TRBV10-3	TRBJ2-1	NA	CAISDNSLKGEQFF	TGTGCCATCAGTGATAACTCTCTGAAAGGGGAGCAGTTCTTC
NA	TRBV4-2	TRBJ2-2	TRBD2	CASSQVLADFTGELFF	TGTGCCAGCAGCCAAGTACTAGCGGACTTCACCGGGGAGCTGTTTTTT
NA	TRBV11-3	TRBJ1-3	NA	CASSLGGARSSGNTIYF	TGTGCCAGCAGCTTAGGAGGGGCACGATCTTCTGGAAACACCATATATTTT
NA	TRBV4-2	TRBJ2-5	NA	CASSQEVRGRQETQYF	TGTGCCAGCAGCCAAGAAGTCAGAGGGCGGCAAGAGACCCAGTACTTC
NA	TRBV28	TRBJ1-2	TRBD1	CASSLGTGGMRGYTF	TGTGCCAGCAGTTTAGGGACAGGGGGCATGCGTGGCTACACCTTC
NA	TRBV6-2/TRBV6-3	TRBJ2-3	NA	CASSSHFITDTQYF	TGTGCCAGCAGTTCCCACTTTATCACAGATACGCAGTATTTT
few	TRBV4-3	TRBJ2-1	TRBD2	CASSQDPSGGANEQFF	TGCGCCAGCAGCCAAGATCCTAGCGGGGGGGCCAATGAGCAGTTCTTC
NA	TRBV28	TRBJ2-7	NA	CASIRQQRSYEQYF	TGTGCCAGCATTAGACAGCAACGCTCCTACGAGCAGTACTTC